This T cell receptor (beta chain) is from a study of T cell responses to AZD1222 COVID-19 vaccine. The protocol was immunoSEQ multiplex PCR, while the TCRdb copy is restricted to in-frame clones and leaves out a portion. Of about 160,000 clones listed, approximately 90% are singletons. This CDR3 comprises 15 residues. The germline gives CDR1 MNHNS, CDR2 SASEGT. Trimming at V came to 7 bases and at J to 0 bases, leaving 5 bases not matched to a gene. The sequence derives from an adult who received the AZD1222 COVID-19 vaccine. V usage is TRBV6-1 and J usage is TRBJ1-3; TRBD1 aligns across 8 bases. The starting material was peripheral blood, obtained 28 days after the second AZD1222 dose. The chain's CDR3 is CASKGQGLSGNTIYF. The CDR3 coding sequence is TGTGCCAGCAAAGGACAGGGCCTCTCTGGAAACACCATATATTTT.